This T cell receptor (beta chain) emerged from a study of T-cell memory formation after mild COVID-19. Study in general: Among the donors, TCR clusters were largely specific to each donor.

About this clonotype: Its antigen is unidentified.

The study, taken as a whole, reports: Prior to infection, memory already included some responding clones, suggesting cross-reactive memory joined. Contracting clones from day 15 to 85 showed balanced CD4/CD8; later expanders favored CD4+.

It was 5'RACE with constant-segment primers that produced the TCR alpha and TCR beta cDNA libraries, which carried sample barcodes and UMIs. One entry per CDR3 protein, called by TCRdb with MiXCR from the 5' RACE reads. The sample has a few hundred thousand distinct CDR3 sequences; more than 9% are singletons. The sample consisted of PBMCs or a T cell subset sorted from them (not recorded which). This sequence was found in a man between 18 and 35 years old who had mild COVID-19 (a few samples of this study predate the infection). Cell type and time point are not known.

The DNA for the CDR3 is TGTGCCAGCAGGCCCGCCTTGGGGGGCTACACCTTC. It yields the protein CASRPALGGYTF. The chain is built from TRBV9 and TRBJ1-2; D unresolved. This CDR3 comprises 12 residues. Germline assignment: CDR1 SGDLS and CDR2 YYNGEE. V shed 5 bases and J shed 8 bases, with 13 bases lying between them.